What follows describes a single T cell receptor (beta chain). Its antigen is not identified. The data are from a study of T cell repertoires in cytomegalovirus infection. Study at large: Recently identified HLA-C-restricted and well-studied HLA-B-restricted CMV epitopes were used. Signatures in public TCR beta sequences pointed to both CMV infection and matching HLA type.

General study findings and limits: Cumulative frequency (of public TCR beta family members) identified carriers of CMV plus the relevant HLA. In two of eight donors, the top clonotype was HLA-C-restricted CMV-specific.

The germline V gene has CDR1 SNHLY and CDR2 FYNNEI. The V end was cut by 8 bases, the J end by 2 bases, with 16 bases between. CDR3 size: 14 residues. MiXCR was run by TCRdb on the reads, yielding one entry per CDR3 protein. Of approximately 1,000,000 distinct CDR3 sequences listed, around 31% are singletons. The chain joins TRBV2 to TRBJ2-7; D is unclear. Sequencing used cultured CD8+ T cells from PBMCs, obtained from culture after CMV antigen stimulation. This receptor was identified in a human donor in good health (CMV status not recorded). Some clones in this sample may be carry-over from other donors' samples. The CDR3: CASHAGHNTYEQYV. The DNA for the CDR3 is TGTGCCAGCCACGCAGGCCATAACACCTACGAGCAGTACGTC.